This is a list of T cell receptor beta chains from one sample in a study of neurological immune-mediated disorders. TCRdb independently ran MiXCR on the 5' RACE reads; one entry per CDR3 protein. The table records some 30,000 distinct CDR3 sequences, approximately 5.3% of them present only once. Sequenced: CD4+ T cells from blood. Receptors originate from a woman aged 50 to 65 in good health. Both conserved end residues are part of each CDR3. The order of the fields is J gene, clone size, D gene, V gene, CDR3 DNA, CDR3 protein. D genes are given only for firm matches. A clone size is listed for some rows: how often the clone was seen (once, few, many), or a class if it is expanded.

>TRBJ2-3|many|-|TRBV5-1
TGCGCCAGCAGCCAGACTAGGAGAACAGATACGCAGTATTTT
CASSQTRRTDTQYF
>TRBJ2-7|many|-|TRBV5-1
TGCGCCAGCAGCTTGGGGTCAAGACAGAATTACGAGCAGTACTTC
CASSLGSRQNYEQYF
>TRBJ2-1|many|-|TRBV5-4
TGTGCCAGCAGCTTGGGGGGAAGGGCCAGCCAGCGGGAGCAGTTCTTC
CASSLGGRASQREQFF
>TRBJ2-3|many|-|TRBV5-1
TGCGCCAGCAGCTATACTTGGACTATCAGCACAGATACGCAGTATTTT
CASSYTWTISTDTQYF
>TRBJ1-1|many|-|TRBV30
TGTGCCTGGAGTGTAATGGAGGGTGAAGCTTTCTTT
CAWSVMEGEAFF
>TRBJ1-6|many|-|TRBV2
TGTGCCAGCAGGGTAGAGCCTTATAATTCACCCCTCCACTTT
CASRVEPYNSPLHF
>TRBJ2-5|many|-|TRBV5-1
TGCGCCAGCAGCTTGTCCGGGGAAGAGACCCAGTACTTC
CASSLSGEETQYF
>TRBJ2-3|many|-|TRBV5-1
TGCGCCAGCACCCCGGCTGGGCGGGGCCCCCCGGATACGCAGTATTTT
CASTPAGRGPPDTQYF
>TRBJ2-7|many|-|TRBV20-1
TGCAGTGCTCTGGGACCGCCGGCTGACGAGCAGTACTTC
CSALGPPADEQYF
>TRBJ2-7|many|-|TRBV7-2
TGTGCCAGCACCACCGGGACGCTCTCCTACGAGCAGTACTTC
CASTTGTLSYEQYF
>TRBJ2-2|many|-|TRBV30
TGTGCCTGGAGTGTATGGGGCCCCGGGGAGCTGTTTTTT
CAWSVWGPGELFF
>TRBJ2-7|many|-|TRBV7-9
TGTGCCAGCAGCTTAGCGCTGGGTGAGCAGTACTTC
CASSLALGEQYF
>TRBJ2-2|-|-|TRBV4-1
TGCGCCAGCAGCCAAGCAGGGCCCCAATACCAATACACCGGGGAGCTGTTTTTT
CASSQAGPQYQYTGELFF
>TRBJ1-5|many|-|TRBV6-5
TGTGCCAGCAGGAACTCGACAGAAAGCAATCAGCCCCAGCATTTT
CASRNSTESNQPQHF
>TRBJ2-2|many|-|TRBV5-1
TGCGCCAGCAGGGGTAGCGGGAACACCGGGGAGCTGTTTTTT
CASRGSGNTGELFF
>TRBJ2-3|many|TRBD1|TRBV29-1
TGCAGCGCCCCGGACAGGGCCGAGGATACGCAGTATTTT
CSAPDRAEDTQYF
>TRBJ1-5|many|-|TRBV28
TGTGCCAGCACCCAAAGGGGACGGAAGAGCAATCAGCCCCAGCATTTT
CASTQRGRKSNQPQHF
>TRBJ1-4|many|-|TRBV7-2
TGTGCCAGCAGCTCCCTGGGGAGGGGCGACGAAAAACTGTTTTTT
CASSSLGRGDEKLFF
>TRBJ1-1|many|TRBD1|TRBV6-5
TGTGCCAGCAGTCGACAGGGGGGGAACACTGAAGCTTTCTTT
CASSRQGGNTEAFF
>TRBJ2-2|many|TRBD1|TRBV20-1
TGCAGTGCGCACTACCGGACAGGCCCGGCGAGTCGGGGGGAGCTGTTTTTT
CSAHYRTGPASRGELFF
>TRBJ2-3|many|TRBD1|TRBV19
TGTGCCAGTAGTAGCGGGACAGGGAGCACAGATACGCAGTATTTT
CASSSGTGSTDTQYF
>TRBJ1-2|many|-|TRBV4-1
TGCGCCAGCAGCGCGGGCGGGGGTACCTATGGCTACACCTTC
CASSAGGGTYGYTF
>TRBJ2-1|medium-sized|-|TRBV5-1
TGCGCCAGCATCGGGGACAACTCCTACAATGAGCAGTTCTTC
CASIGDNSYNEQFF
>TRBJ1-1|many|-|TRBV4-2
TGTGCCAGCAGCCAAGAACGGAGCACTGAAGCTTTCTTT
CASSQERSTEAFF
>TRBJ2-5|many|TRBD2|TRBV15
TGTGCCACCAGCAGAGCAGAAGGGGCTAGCGGGATGGGGAAGACCCAGTACTTC
CATSRAEGASGMGKTQYF
>TRBJ2-3|-|TRBD2|TRBV20-1
TGCAGTGCTAGAAGCCAAGCGGGAGCTACAGATACGCAGTATTTT
CSARSQAGATDTQYF
>TRBJ2-1|many|-|TRBV5-1
TGCGCCAGCAGCTTGAATACTGGCTCCTACAATGAGCAGTTCTTC
CASSLNTGSYNEQFF
>TRBJ1-1|few|TRBD1|TRBV30
TGTGCCGCGACAGGGGGGAGTCTCACTGAAGCTTTCTTT
CAATGGSLTEAFF
>TRBJ2-5|many|-|TRBV3-1
TGTGCCAGCAGCCTCAGGGTTATGACTGTTGGGACCCAGTACTTC
CASSLRVMTVGTQYF
>TRBJ2-7|many|-|TRBV5-1
TGCGCCAGCAGCTTGGGTGTAGCTGACTTGGGGTGGCAGTACTTC
CASSLGVADLGWQYF
>TRBJ1-3|many|-|TRBV5-1
TGCGCCAGCAGCCCTTGGGACATCCCCGATGGAAACACCATATATTTT
CASSPWDIPDGNTIYF
>TRBJ1-2|few|-|TRBV2
TGTGCCAGCAGTGAAGATGGTATGCTTGGCTACACCTTC
CASSEDGMLGYTF
>TRBJ2-1|-|-|TRBV20-1
TGCAGTGCTAGAGATCAAACTGACTTCACCGATGAGCAGTTCTTC
CSARDQTDFTDEQFF
>TRBJ2-1|-|-|TRBV20-1
TGCAGTGCTAACACCGACAGCCCTCCCTACAATGAGCAGTTCTTC
CSANTDSPPYNEQFF
>TRBJ1-2|many|TRBD1|TRBV28
TGTGCCAGCCGATCCCAGGGGGAGCGCACCTTC
CASRSQGERTF
>TRBJ2-4|many|-|TRBV5-1
TGCGCCAGCAGCGCTGGACCGAGAGCAACGGCCAAAAACATTCAGTACTTC
CASSAGPRATAKNIQYF
>TRBJ2-3|many|-|TRBV20-1
TGCAGTGCTAGTGGGGGCTCTAGCACAGATACGCAGTATTTT
CSASGGSSTDTQYF
>TRBJ1-1|-|TRBD1|TRBV20-1
TGCAGTGCGACGAAGGACAGGGGGAACACTGAAGCTTTCTTT
CSATKDRGNTEAFF
>TRBJ1-4|many|-|TRBV20-1
TGCAGTGCCATCCTAGTGGAAAAACTGTTTTTT
CSAILVEKLFF
>TRBJ1-1|many|-|TRBV9
TGTGCCAGCAGCGTGACCCCGACAGAGAACACTGAAGCTTTCTTT
CASSVTPTENTEAFF